These 15 T cell receptor beta chains were all obtained from the same sample, sequenced in a study of CD4 T cells in relation to SARS-CoV-2 and coronaviruses. The assay was immunoSEQ multiplex PCR, and TCRdb's table has in-frame clones only and misses some. The data show some 15,000 clones, around 82% seen once. CD4+ T cells from unexposed donors were obtained before the COVID-19 pandemic (2011-2018). Isolation of CD4+ T cells took place after about 10 days in culture. These receptors lack a known antigen. Sequencing used CD4+ T cells from PBMCs, cultured in vitro. The receptors were sampled from a human donor in good health.

The rearrangement links TRBV6-6 to TRBJ2-1, with 13 bases aligning to TRBD2. J was trimmed by 6 bases and V by 6 bases; bases with no gene match: 5. The germline CDR1 and CDR2 sequences are MNHNY and SVGAGI (reference sequence). This CDR3 contains 15 residues. The CDR3, as DNA: TGTGCCAGCAGGCTAACTAGCGGGAGGGCCAATGAGCAGTTCTTC. It encodes CASRLTSGRANEQFF.

This chain connects TRBV28 to TRBJ1-3; the match to TRBD1 covers 7 bases. The J segment lost 6 bases and the V segment lost 5 bases, leaving 10 bases of the junction unmatched. CDR3 size: 15 residues. Germline CDR1 MDHEN, CDR2 SYDVKM. In DNA, the CDR3 is TGTGCCAGCAGTGTACCGGGACAGAGAGAAAACACCATATATTTT. Residues: CASSVPGQRENTIYF.

This rearrangement joins TRBV28 to TRBJ2-1, with D possibly matching TRBD1 (6 bases). This CDR3 region has 12 residues. The germline CDR1 and CDR2 sequences are MDHEN and SYDVKM. V dropped 1 base and J dropped 10 bases, with 8 bases sitting between them. CDR3 in DNA: TGTGCCAGCAGTTTATCCAGGGGCGAGCAGTTCTTC. Residues: CASSLSRGEQFF.

This clone appeared a single time. The chain recombines TRBV5-1 with TRBJ2-1; 8 bases line up with TRBD2. The ends lost 2 bases at V and 4 bases at J; junction bases unmatched: 5. The germline V gene has CDR1 SGHRS and CDR2 YFSETQ. The CDR3 totals 15 residues. CDR3 residues: CASSLAGEEYNEQFF. CDR3 bases: TGCGCCAGCAGCTTAGCGGGAGAGGAATACAATGAGCAGTTCTTC.

The chain links TRBV2 to TRBJ2-2, with TRBD2 as a possible D gene (5 bases). Germline V lookup: CDR1 SNHLY, CDR2 FYNNEI. V lost 4 bases to trimming and J lost 1 base, with 7 bases between them. This CDR3 has 14 amino acids. The CDR3 DNA reads TGTGCCAGCAGTGTGGGAGAGAACACCGGGGAGCTGTTTTTT. Its translation is CASSVGENTGELFF.

The DNA of the CDR3 is TGCGCCAGCAGTCGTCAAACCACCCTGTTACTCTACGAGCAGTACTTC. It codes for CASSRQTTLLLYEQYF. The chain uses TRBV23-1 and TRBJ2-7, with D uncertain. TRBV23-1 is marked as an open reading frame, function uncertain. The CDR3 consists of 16 residues. Trimming stripped 4 bases from V and 3 bases from J, with 19 bases between.

V usage is TRBV10-3 and J usage is TRBJ1-2; possibly TRBD1 for D (5 bases). Trimming pared 2 bases from V and 6 bases from J, leaving 16 bases between. The CDR3 has 15 residues. Germline V gene lookup returns CDR1 ENHRY and CDR2 SYGVKD. CDR3 bases: TGTGCCATCAGTGAGGCCGGGGGGGAGAGGGATGGCTACACCTTC. Its protein is CAISEAGGERDGYTF.

The chain joins TRBV10-1 to TRBJ2-3; D is possibly TRBD2 (6 bases). The CDR3 loop spans 16 amino acids. Trimming removed 5 bases from V and 8 bases from J, with 23 bases in between. Germline V gene data show CDR1 as WNHNN and CDR2 as SYGVQD (reference sequence). The CDR3 region has the DNA TGCGCCAGCAGTACCACCAGAGAAGGGCCCGGGAGTACGCAGTATTTT. Translation: CASSTTREGPGSTQYF.

This clone was found a few times. The CDR3 DNA sequence: TGTGCCAGCAGTTACATGAGTGGAACTGAAGCTTTCTTT. This translates into CASSYMSGTEAFF. This chain links TRBV7-9 with TRBJ1-1; no firm D call. The V end was cut by 6 bases, the J end by 5 bases, with 13 bases between. The length of the CDR3 is 13 residues. Germline CDR1 is SEHNR and CDR2 is FQNEAQ (reference sequence). Using reference TRBV7-9 and TRBJ1-1 for the parts outside the CDR3, the full variable domain is DTGVSQNPRHKITKRGQNVTFRCDPISEHNRLYWYRQTLGQGPEFLTYFQNEAQLEKSRLLSDRFSAERPKGSFSTLEIQRTEQGDSAMYLCASSYMSGTEAFFGQGTRLTVV.

This clone was observed once. The chain carries TRBV12-3 or TRBV12-4 and TRBJ2-7, with D tentatively TRBD2 (7 bases). The CDR3 length is 13 residues. Trimming cost V 8 bases and J 3 bases, with 14 bases left between them. The CDR3 loop is CASEGGGDYEQYF. The CDR3 nucleotides read TGTGCCAGCGAGGGGGGAGGGGACTACGAGCAGTACTTC.

The V gene is TRBV7-3, the J gene TRBJ2-3, with unresolved D. The V and J ends lost 5 bases and 2 bases respectively, with 5 bases between them. This CDR3 is built from 12 residues. Germline CDR1 is SGHTA and CDR2 is FQGTGA. CDR3 DNA: TGTGCCAGCAGCCCTTCCACAGATACGCAGTATTTT. Translated, it gives CASSPSTDTQYF. The variable domain in full, with the rest retrieved from reference TRBV7-3 and TRBJ2-3, is GAGVSQTPSNKVTEKGKYVELRCDPISGHTALYWYRQSLGQGPEFLIYFQGTGAADDSGLPNDRFFAVRPEGSVSTLKIQRTERGDSAVYLCASSPSTDTQYFGPGTRLTVL.

The rearrangement uses TRBV3-1 (or the pseudogene TRBV3-2) and TRBJ2-5; 7 bases are shared with TRBD2. Germline CDR1 is LGHDT and CDR2 is YNNKEL (reference sequence). With V trimmed by 3 bases and J by 5 bases, 6 bases remained unmatched. There are 14 residues in the CDR3. CDR3: CASSHRRGGETQYF. CDR3 coding DNA: TGTGCCAGCAGCCACAGAAGGGGAGGGGAGACCCAGTACTTC.

This chain connects TRBV11-2 to TRBJ1-4; 7 bases align to TRBD1. Trimming cost V 5 bases and J 7 bases; bases outside gene matches: 7. The CDR3 covers 14 residues. Germline lookup yields CDR1 SGHAT and CDR2 FQNNGV. The CDR3 region is CASSTWDRLEKLFF. The CDR3 nucleotides read TGTGCCAGCAGCACTTGGGACAGACTTGAAAAACTGTTTTTT.

The gene calls are TRBV11-1 and TRBJ2-7; the D is unclear. Germline-derived CDR1 and CDR2 are SGHAT and FQDESV (reference sequence). The ends were cut back, 5 bases at V and 0 bases at J, with 17 bases in the middle. CDR3 length: 16 amino acids. The CDR3 sequence is CASSQNPAESSYEQYF. As DNA, the CDR3 is TGTGCCAGCAGCCAAAATCCGGCGGAGAGCTCCTACGAGCAGTACTTC.

This rearrangement joins TRBV9 to TRBJ2-5, with D possibly being TRBD1 (5 bases). The CDR3 has 14 residues. Trimming left V 0 bases short and J 0 bases short, with 6 bases between. Germline CDR1 is SGDLS and CDR2 is YYNGEE. The CDR3 loop reads CASSVGQYQETQYF. The CDR3 region has the DNA TGTGCCAGCAGCGTAGGACAGTACCAAGAGACCCAGTACTTC.